This entry lists 24 T cell receptor beta chains sequenced from one sample in a study of T cell responses to AZD1222 COVID-19 vaccine. Here immunoSEQ multiplex PCR was the method, and the copy in TCRdb shows in-frame clones only, minus some. This repertoire shows over 65,000 clones, approximately 89% found once; its top ten account for roughly 5%. The material sequenced was peripheral blood, taken 28 days after the second AZD1222 dose. Receptor source: an adult who received the AZD1222 COVID-19 vaccine.

The J gene is TRBJ2-7, the V gene TRBV5-1, with TRBD1 matching over 8 bases. After removal of 4 bases from V and 3 bases from J, the junction contained 9 bases not matched to a gene. CDR1 and CDR2 (germline): SGHRS, YFSETQ. CDR3 size: 15 residues. The CDR3 DNA sequence: TGCGCCAGCAGCAAAACGACAGGGGACCACTACGAGCAGTACTTC. Amino acid sequence: CASSKTTGDHYEQYF. The complete variable domain, with remaining parts taken from reference TRBV5-1 and TRBJ2-7, reads KAGVTQTPRYLIKTRGQQVTLSCSPISGHRSVSWYQQTPGQGLQFLFEYFSETQRNKGNFPGRFSGRQFSNSRSEMNVSTLELGDSALYLCASSKTTGDHYEQYFGPGTRLTVT.

The rearrangement uses TRBV28 and TRBJ1-2; perhaps TRBD1 as D (6 bases). Trimming stripped 8 bases from V and 4 bases from J, with 29 bases between. CDR3 length equals 18 residues. Per germline, CDR1 MDHEN and CDR2 SYDVKM. The CDR3 DNA reads as TGTGCCAGCCTTGGAGCATGGGGACAAACGACCGGAGGCTATGGCTACACCTTC. It is translated as CASLGAWGQTTGGYGYTF.

The chain combines TRBV28 with TRBJ2-7; D is possibly TRBD1 (6 bases). V lost 6 bases to trimming and J lost 5 bases, with 17 bases between them. CDR1 is MDHEN, CDR2 SYDVKM, per germline. The CDR3 extends over 14 amino acids. The CDR3 sequence: CASRPTGSGHEQYF. The DNA of the CDR3 is TGTGCCAGCAGGCCTACAGGGTCGGGCCACGAGCAGTACTTC. Full variable domain (missing parts from reference TRBV28 and TRBJ2-7): DVKVTQSSRYLVKRTGEKVFLECVQDMDHENMFWYRQDPGLGLRLIYFSYDVKMKEKGDIPEGYSVSREKKERFSLILESASTNQTSMYLCASRPTGSGHEQYFGPGTRLTVT.

J is TRBJ1-1 and V is TRBV6-5, with D unclear. V was trimmed by 7 bases and J by 3 bases, leaving 9 bases between them. Looked up from germline, CDR1 is MNHEY and CDR2 is SVGAGI. This CDR3 contains 12 residues. For the CDR3, the DNA is TGTGCCAGCAATAACGGGGACACTGAAGCTTTCTTT. It specifies CASNNGDTEAFF.

This sequence joins TRBV7-3 and TRBJ2-7, with 11 bases aligning to TRBD1. The CDR3 loop spans 14 amino acids. Germline V gene data show CDR1 as SGHTA and CDR2 as FQGTGA. The V and J ends lost 5 bases and 2 bases, in that order; junction bases with no gene match: 2. The DNA for the CDR3 is TGTGCCAGCAGCCTGGACAGGGGGCCCTACGAGCAGTACTTC. Encoded protein: CASSLDRGPYEQYF.

The genes are TRBV9 and TRBJ2-1, with TRBD2 matching over 12 bases. V trimming: 4 bases; J trimming: 5 bases; junction bases outside the gene matches: 7. Germline V CDR1 and CDR2: SGDLS, YYNGEE. This CDR3 spans 16 amino acids. The CDR3: CASSSRLAGEHNEQFF. CDR3 DNA: TGTGCCAGCAGCTCCCGACTAGCGGGGGAACACAATGAGCAGTTCTTC.

This chain connects TRBV2 to TRBJ2-5, with D uncertain. Germline V gene data show CDR1 as SNHLY and CDR2 as FYNNEI. The CDR3 runs 14 residues. V lost 4 bases, J lost 2 bases, and 11 bases lay in between. CDR3 DNA sequence: TGTGCCAGCAGTGGGAGTCAGAAACAAGAGACCCAGTACTTC. Its protein is CASSGSQKQETQYF.

This chain uses TRBV25-1 with TRBJ2-2, with D possibly matching TRBD1 (7 bases). Per the germline V gene, CDR1 is MGHDK and CDR2 is SYGVNS. The CDR3 consists of 13 residues. V dropped 4 bases and J dropped 7 bases, with 10 bases sitting between them. CDR3 amino acids: CASSGGTDGELFF. CDR3 in DNA: TGTGCCAGCAGTGGCGGGACAGACGGGGAGCTGTTTTTT. The variable domain in full, completed from reference TRBV25-1 and TRBJ2-2, reads EADIYQTPRYLVIGTGKKITLECSQTMGHDKMYWYQQDPGMELHLIHYSYGVNSTEKGDLSSESTVSRIRTEHFPLTLESARPSHTSQYLCASSGGTDGELFFGEGSRLTVL.

V is TRBV15 and J is TRBJ2-2, with D possibly being TRBD1 (5 bases). Looked up from germline, CDR1 is LNHNV and CDR2 is YYDKDF (reference sequence). The germline V and J ends were trimmed by 1 base and 5 bases, with 17 bases remaining between them. This CDR3 spans 17 amino acids. The CDR3 nucleotides read TGTGCCACCAGCAGAGGGATCGCTGACAGTATGACCGGGGAGCTGTTTTTT. Amino acids: CATSRGIADSMTGELFF.

V and J are TRBV6-5 and TRBJ1-2; 7 positions match TRBD1. V was pared by 8 bases and J by 1 base, with 10 bases of the junction left unmatched. Looked up from germline, CDR1 is MNHEY and CDR2 is SVGAGI. The CDR3 sequence is 15 residues long. CDR3: CASGGPGQFNYGYTF. CDR3 DNA: TGTGCCAGCGGGGGCCCGGGACAGTTTAACTATGGCTACACCTTC.

The gene calls are TRBV12-3 or TRBV12-4 and TRBJ2-2; D is undetermined. Deletions cut 10 bases from V and 3 bases from J, with 12 bases between. The CDR3 spans 13 residues. For the CDR3, the DNA is TGTGCCATAGACAACCGCTACACCGGGGAGCTGTTTTTT. It specifies CAIDNRYTGELFF.

This clone was observed a handful of times. The chain has TRBV7-9 and TRBJ1-5, with a tentative D call TRBD1 (5 bases). V dropped 4 bases and J dropped 5 bases, with 6 bases sitting between them. Germline CDR1 reads SEHNR; CDR2 reads FQNEAQ (reference sequence). CDR3 length equals 12 residues. CDR3 in amino acids: CASSWGDQPQHF. For the CDR3, the DNA is TGTGCCAGCAGCTGGGGCGATCAGCCCCAGCATTTT.

The chain employs TRBV7-9 and TRBJ2-3; D might be TRBD1 (7 bases). The CDR3 sequence is 16 residues long. The V and J ends lost 5 bases and 4 bases respectively, with 19 bases between them. In germline, CDR1 is SEHNR, CDR2 FQNEAQ (reference sequence). The CDR3 sequence: CASSPTPGGPPDTQYF. DNA of the CDR3: TGTGCCAGCAGCCCGACCCCAGGGGGGCCACCAGATACGCAGTATTTT.

This clone was observed a single time. This chain joins TRBV9 and TRBJ1-2; 8 nucleotides align to TRBD1. The CDR3 is 15 amino acids. Germline loops: CDR1 SGDLS, CDR2 YYNGEE. J was trimmed by 0 bases and V by 2 bases; bases with no gene match: 3. The CDR3 loop is CASSVTGGANYGYTF. In DNA form, the CDR3 reads TGTGCCAGCAGCGTCACAGGGGGGGCTAACTATGGCTACACCTTC.

CDR3 DNA sequence: TGTGCCAGCTCACCACCAACAGCTAACACCGGGGAGCTGTTTTTT. It translates to CASSPPTANTGELFF. The rearrangement joins TRBV18 to TRBJ2-2; D gene uncertain. In germline, CDR1 is KGHSH, CDR2 LQKENI. The CDR3 runs to 15 residues. V lost 0 bases to trimming and J lost 2 bases, with 7 bases between them.

This clone occurred once. This chain links TRBV9 with TRBJ2-1; either TRBD1 or TRBD2 may fit D (5 bases each). Trimming took 0 bases from V and 11 from J, leaving 9 bases between them. CDR3 length equals 12 residues. Per the germline V gene, CDR1 is SGDLS and CDR2 is YYNGEE. CDR3 protein: CASSVDWGKQFF. CDR3 sequence (DNA): TGTGCCAGCAGCGTAGACTGGGGGAAGCAGTTCTTC.

V and J are TRBV5-8 and TRBJ1-1; 7 nucleotides align to TRBD1. The J segment lost 3 bases and the V segment lost 0 bases, leaving 8 bases of the junction unmatched. This CDR3 is 16 amino acids long. Germline-derived CDR1 and CDR2 are SGHTS and YDEGEE. The CDR3 DNA sequence: TGTGCCAGCAGCTTGGCCGTCGCAGGGGGTTACACTGAAGCTTTCTTT. Its protein is CASSLAVAGGYTEAFF. Filled out from reference TRBV5-8 and TRBJ1-1, the complete variable domain reads EAGVTQSPTHLIKTRGQQATLRCSPISGHTSVYWYQQALGLGLQFLLWYDEGEERNRGNFPPRFSGRQFPNYSSELNVNALELEDSALYLCASSLAVAGGYTEAFFGQGTRLTVV.

The gene calls are TRBV19 and TRBJ2-7, with 7 bases lining up with TRBD2. The CDR3 runs to 14 residues. Losses at the gene ends were 8 bases for V and 3 bases for J; bases not matched to a gene: 10. The germline CDR1 and CDR2 sequences are LNHDA and SQIVND (reference sequence). CDR3 sequence reads: CASPLDGRHYEQYF. The DNA of the CDR3 is TGTGCCAGTCCCCTTGACGGGAGGCACTACGAGCAGTACTTC.

The V gene is TRBV6-1, the J gene TRBJ2-5, with 9 bases identical to TRBD2. The ends lost 2 bases at V and 4 bases at J; junction bases unmatched: 5. The CDR3 has 15 amino acids. The V gene's germline CDR1 is MNHNS and CDR2 SASEGT. In nucleotides, the CDR3 is TGTGCCAGCAGTGAATTGCCTAGCGGGGCAGAGACCCAGTACTTC. This codes for CASSELPSGAETQYF.

V is TRBV5-6 and J is TRBJ1-5, with D uncertain. The CDR3 totals 13 residues. The germline V gene encodes CDR1 SGHDT and CDR2 YYEEEE. Trimming took off 0 bases at V and 9 bases at J, with 10 bases between the two ends. The CDR3 DNA follows: TGTGCCAGCAGCTTGGGGTCCACCTGGCCCCAGCATTTT. Its translation is CASSLGSTWPQHF.

On this clone itself: A read error may account for a junction end that differs from germline. V usage is TRBV7-8 and J usage is TRBJ2-3, with TRBD2 identical over 14 bases. CDR3 length: 12 amino acids. The germline gives CDR1 SGHVS, CDR2 FQNEAQ. The CDR3, as DNA: TGTGCCAGCAGCGTCGGACTAGCGGGAGGCAACTTT. Translated: CASSVGLAGGNF.

The chain employs TRBV4-3 and TRBJ2-6; 7 nucleotides align to TRBD2. Germline V CDR1 and CDR2: LGHNA, YSLEER. V was pared by 0 bases and J by 13 bases, with 15 bases of the junction left unmatched. The CDR3 length is 17 residues. The CDR3 reads CASSQDPPSGEGTVLTF. CDR3 DNA sequence: TGCGCCAGCAGCCAAGATCCGCCTAGTGGGGAGGGTACTGTCCTGACTTTC.

V is TRBV5-1 and J is TRBJ1-4; D may be TRBD1 (6 bases). This CDR3 has 13 amino acids. Germline V gives CDR1 SGHRS, CDR2 YFSETQ. The V gene lost 4 bases and the J gene lost 5 bases, with 9 bases spanning the gap. The CDR3 loop reads CASSRTVNEKLFF. The CDR3 DNA is TGCGCCAGCAGCAGGACAGTGAATGAAAAACTGTTTTTT.

The V call is TRBV9, the J call TRBJ2-2, with TRBD1 identical over 7 bases. Germline values: CDR1 SGDLS, CDR2 YYNGEE. The trim removed 1 base at V and 0 bases at J, leaving 3 bases unmatched. There are 16 residues in the CDR3. The CDR3 DNA reads TGTGCCAGCAGCGTAATGACAGGGCCGAACACCGGGGAGCTGTTTTTT. This translates into CASSVMTGPNTGELFF.